This is a list of T cell receptor beta chains from one sample in a study of blood T cells in healthy people across ages. TCRdb independently ran MiXCR on the 5' RACE reads; one entry per CDR3 protein. Of 1 million to 1.2 million distinct CDR3 sequences listed, 35% to 40% are singletons. Sequenced input: blood. These receptors all stem from a man aged 18 to 30 in good health. The CDR3 runs from the conserved cysteine through the conserved F or W. Fields, in order: clone size, V gene, J gene, CDR3 protein. Rows give clone size only sometimes, using once, few, many, or a class for an expanded clone.

clone_size: few
v_call: TRBV6-6
j_call: TRBJ2-1
cdr3_aa: CASSGGLQRHEQFF

clone_size: few
v_call: TRBV9
j_call: TRBJ2-1
cdr3_aa: CASSVVASGGYNEQFF

clone_size: few
v_call: TRBV14
j_call: TRBJ1-2
cdr3_aa: CASSRRAGGFYGYTF

clone_size: .
v_call: TRBV20-1
j_call: TRBJ2-7
cdr3_aa: CSANRDRESEQYF

clone_size: .
v_call: TRBV20-1
j_call: .
cdr3_aa: CSAPTSGVETQFF

clone_size: .
v_call: TRBV7-9
j_call: TRBJ2-3
cdr3_aa: CASSLLGGDTGTQYF

clone_size: .
v_call: TRBV12-5
j_call: TRBJ1-4
cdr3_aa: CASGLVLAGRLFF

clone_size: few
v_call: TRBV20-1
j_call: TRBJ1-4
cdr3_aa: CSVRGENEKLFF

clone_size: .
v_call: TRBV2
j_call: .
cdr3_aa: CASSEAGQGVYNEQYF

clone_size: .
v_call: TRBV25-1
j_call: TRBJ1-2
cdr3_aa: CASSEYRSGYTF

clone_size: few
v_call: TRBV3-1
j_call: TRBJ1-2
cdr3_aa: CASSQSGFFYGYTF

clone_size: .
v_call: TRBV27
j_call: TRBJ1-4
cdr3_aa: CASSSKFQLTTNEKLFF

clone_size: many
v_call: TRBV5-1
j_call: TRBJ1-1
cdr3_aa: CASSLDAGNTEAFF

clone_size: few
v_call: TRBV11-2
j_call: TRBJ2-3
cdr3_aa: CASSLGFLAGRTDTQYF

clone_size: .
v_call: TRBV6-1
j_call: TRBJ2-7
cdr3_aa: CASTQRAYEQYF

clone_size: .
v_call: TRBV6-2/TRBV6-3
j_call: TRBJ2-1
cdr3_aa: CASRRQGVPNEQFF

clone_size: .
v_call: TRBV20-1
j_call: TRBJ2-3
cdr3_aa: CSARENTSTDTQYF

clone_size: few
v_call: TRBV19
j_call: TRBJ1-2
cdr3_aa: CASSIQAMKGYTF

clone_size: .
v_call: TRBV20-1
j_call: TRBJ1-2
cdr3_aa: CRASGRTYGYTF

clone_size: .
v_call: TRBV20-1
j_call: TRBJ2-1
cdr3_aa: CSARGAATSSYNEQFF

clone_size: few
v_call: TRBV4-2
j_call: TRBJ2-3
cdr3_aa: CASSQGVGRPNTQYF

clone_size: .
v_call: TRBV6-5
j_call: TRBJ2-5
cdr3_aa: CASSVGGAETQYF

clone_size: few
v_call: TRBV28
j_call: TRBJ2-1
cdr3_aa: CASSLGRGSNEQFF

clone_size: .
v_call: TRBV28
j_call: TRBJ1-5
cdr3_aa: CASSYPLGHRNQPQHF

clone_size: .
v_call: TRBV7-3
j_call: TRBJ2-3
cdr3_aa: CASSLETITDTQYF

clone_size: few
v_call: TRBV5-1
j_call: TRBJ1-1
cdr3_aa: CASSSGQLNTEAFF

clone_size: .
v_call: TRBV5-1
j_call: TRBJ1-1
cdr3_aa: CASSLVGQGGSEAFF

clone_size: .
v_call: TRBV7-2
j_call: TRBJ2-1
cdr3_aa: CASSFDTFPSYNEQFF

clone_size: once
v_call: TRBV5-5
j_call: TRBJ2-7
cdr3_aa: CASSLGSAPSYNEQYF

clone_size: .
v_call: TRBV9
j_call: TRBJ1-1
cdr3_aa: CASSVTDNSEAFF

clone_size: .
v_call: TRBV6-5
j_call: TRBJ2-7
cdr3_aa: CASSGGTGLYEQYF

clone_size: .
v_call: TRBV20-1
j_call: TRBJ2-5
cdr3_aa: CSARDLGDSAQETQYF

clone_size: .
v_call: TRBV19
j_call: TRBJ2-1
cdr3_aa: CASSIATGVVNEQFF

clone_size: .
v_call: TRBV6-2/TRBV6-3
j_call: TRBJ2-1
cdr3_aa: CASSYSGGADYNGQFF

clone_size: .
v_call: TRBV6-2/TRBV6-3
j_call: TRBJ1-2
cdr3_aa: CASSYSPGMRDYGYTF

clone_size: few
v_call: TRBV5-1
j_call: TRBJ2-3
cdr3_aa: CASSLVTGQRTDTQYF

clone_size: .
v_call: TRBV28
j_call: TRBJ2-7
cdr3_aa: CASSKSPRTRGSYEQYF

clone_size: .
v_call: TRBV7-9
j_call: TRBJ1-1
cdr3_aa: CASTPSTEAFF

clone_size: .
v_call: TRBV7-2
j_call: TRBJ2-1
cdr3_aa: CASTDQGARLNEQFF

clone_size: many
v_call: TRBV7-9
j_call: TRBJ1-6
cdr3_aa: CASSSNSPLHF

clone_size: .
v_call: TRBV25-1
j_call: .
cdr3_aa: CASSSQGLDEQYF